This TCR beta chain was obtained from a study of control samples from healthy donors and cancer patients. Assay used: immunoSEQ multiplex PCR; TCRdb lists only in-frame clones, some missing. The table shows 70,000 or so clones, with about 80% occurring only once. This CDR3 is built from 19 residues. Germline CDR1 and CDR2: KGHSH and LQKENI. Trimming removed 1 base from V and 1 base from J, with 17 bases in between. Source material: blood. This sequence joins TRBV18 and TRBJ2-6; a possible D gene is TRBD1 (5 bases). This TCR was recovered from a man in his fifties or sixties in good health. The CDR3 coding sequence is TGTGCCAGCTCACCACTTCTTCCAGGGTCAACATCTGGGGCCAACGTCCTGACTTTC. It yields the protein CASSPLLPGSTSGANVLTF.